These 29 T cell receptor beta chains share one sample of origin, sequenced in a study of blood T cell repertoires in COVID-19. The data were produced by immunoSEQ multiplex PCR, yet TCRdb's version contains in-frame clones alone and is incomplete. Of under 140,000 clones detected, over 65% appear once; the ten largest clones hold more than 3.5%. Material: peripheral blood. Every receptor here comes from a woman older than 75 with acute or convalescent COVID-19.

Here the CDR3 reads CASSLTAGATDTQYF. The CDR3 DNA reads TGTGCCAGCAGTTTAACGGCGGGGGCCACAGATACGCAGTATTTT. The V and J genes are TRBV28 and TRBJ2-3; D perhaps matches TRBD2 (7 bases). Trimming stripped 2 bases from V and 2 bases from J, with 11 bases between. This CDR3 comprises 15 residues. Germline CDR1 is MDHEN and CDR2 is SYDVKM.

This clone was counted only a few times. The rearrangement links TRBV7-5 to TRBJ1-1. TRBV7-5 is labeled a pseudogene. The CDR3 spans 16 residues. DNA of the CDR3: TGTGCCAGAATATCCGCCCCCCGGTCCGAAAACACTGAAGCTTTCTTT. Protein product: CARISAPRSENTEAFF.

Concerning this clone: Other DNA sequences in the same sample also yield this CDR3. The CDR3 reads CASSSGTSGTYEQYF. The CDR3 nucleotides are TGTGCCAGCAGTTCCGGGACTAGCGGGACATACGAGCAGTACTTC. V is TRBV28 and J is TRBJ2-7; 13 bases agree with TRBD2. CDR3 length: 15 amino acids. Germline V gene data show CDR1 as MDHEN and CDR2 as SYDVKM. Unmatched junction bases numbered 4, after V lost 4 bases and J lost 4 bases.

This chain links TRBV14 with TRBJ2-5, with TRBD1 matching 9 bases. V lost 4 bases and J lost 5; bases outside the gene matches: 2. From germline, CDR1 is SGHDN and CDR2 FVKESK. This CDR3 is 13 amino acids long. CDR3 sequence: CASSRGQGETQYF. In DNA, the CDR3 is TGTGCCAGCAGCCGCGGACAGGGGGAGACCCAGTACTTC.

This clone was recorded only once. V gene TRBV19 combines with J gene TRBJ2-7; 10 nucleotides line up with TRBD1. V lost 8 bases and J lost 3; bases outside the gene matches: 10. This CDR3 has 15 amino acids. Germline-derived CDR1 and CDR2 are LNHDA and SQIVND (reference sequence). The CDR3 sequence is CASPGGTGDFYEQYF. In nucleotides, the CDR3 is TGTGCCAGTCCAGGCGGGACAGGGGACTTCTACGAGCAGTACTTC.

The J gene is TRBJ1-3, the V gene TRBV10-3, with D possibly being TRBD1 (5 bases). CDR3 size: 15 residues. The germline V gene has CDR1 ENHRY and CDR2 SYGVKD. The germline V and J ends were trimmed by 10 bases and 4 bases, with 20 bases remaining between them. The CDR3, as DNA: TGTGCCACAAGACTTACAGGAGGGAGGGGAAACACCATATATTTT. It yields the protein CATRLTGGRGNTIYF.

This chain links TRBV19 with TRBJ2-1, with 7 positions matching TRBD2. The length of the CDR3 is 15 residues. The germline CDR1 and CDR2 sequences are LNHDA and SQIVND (reference sequence). The V and J ends lost 0 bases and 1 base, in that order; junction bases with no gene match: 0. The CDR3 is CASSIDSGSYNEQFF. CDR3 nucleotide sequence: TGTGCCAGTAGTATAGATAGCGGGTCCTACAATGAGCAGTTCTTC.

The chain joins TRBV11-2 to TRBJ2-7, with 10 bases identical to TRBD2. J was trimmed by 4 bases and V by 5 bases; bases with no gene match: 8. There are 15 residues in the CDR3. The germline gives CDR1 SGHAT, CDR2 FQNNGV. The CDR3 nucleotides read TGTGCCAGCAGCCACACTAGCGGGAAGGCGTACGAGCAGTACTTC. This codes for CASSHTSGKAYEQYF. Full variable domain (rest looked up from reference TRBV11-2 and TRBJ2-7): EAGVAQSPRYKIIEKRQSVAFWCNPISGHATLYWYQQILGQGPKLLIQFQNNGVVDDSQLPKDRFSAERLKGVDSTLKIQPAKLEDSAVYLCASSHTSGKAYEQYFGPGTRLTVT.

This clone was seen only a few times. V usage is TRBV7-9 and J usage is TRBJ2-1; D remains unclear. The CDR3 runs 13 residues. CDR1 and CDR2 (germline): SEHNR, FQNEAQ (reference sequence). V lost 1 base to trimming and J lost 6 bases, with 7 bases between them. The CDR3 loop reads CASSLGALNEQFF. The CDR3, as DNA: TGTGCCAGCAGCTTAGGGGCCCTCAATGAGCAGTTCTTC.

This chain links TRBV6-1 with TRBJ2-6; D perhaps matches TRBD2 (6 bases). With 2 bases removed from V and 3 bases from J, the gap between germline ends came to 8 bases. Germline values: CDR1 MNHNS, CDR2 SASEGT. The CDR3 is 15 residues long. CDR3 sequence: CASSEQGGGANVLTF. CDR3 coding DNA: TGTGCCAGCAGTGAACAGGGAGGTGGGGCCAACGTCCTGACTTTC.

The chain carries TRBV5-1 and TRBJ1-1, with D unclear. CDR3 length: 15 residues. The germline V gene has CDR1 SGHRS and CDR2 YFSETQ. Trimming left V 0 bases short and J 1 base short, with 10 bases between. CDR3 sequence (DNA): TGCGCCAGCAGCTTGGTCCCCACAGAGAACACTGAAGCTTTCTTT. Protein product: CASSLVPTENTEAFF.

The rearrangement joins TRBV3-1 (or the pseudogene TRBV3-2) to TRBJ2-7; D call uncertain. V was clipped by 0 bases and J by 6 bases, with 9 bases between them. Germline V gene lookup returns CDR1 LGHDT and CDR2 YNNKEL (reference sequence). The CDR3 loop spans 13 amino acids. CDR3 sequence (DNA): TGTGCCAGCAGCCAAGATTTAGTCCGCGAGCAGTACTTC. Protein sequence: CASSQDLVREQYF.

The CDR3 region has the DNA TGTGCTAGTGGTACCGGGCCAGGGTTAGGCGTCTACGAGCAGTACTTC. It yields the protein CASGTGPGLGVYEQYF. The rearrangement links TRBV12-5 to TRBJ2-7; TRBD1 is a possible D gene (5 bases). Germline assignment: CDR1 LGHNT and CDR2 FRNRAP. The germline V and J ends were trimmed by 5 bases and 3 bases, with 20 bases remaining between them. There are 16 residues in the CDR3.

This rearrangement joins TRBV6-5 to TRBJ2-3; TRBD2 aligns across 10 bases. V shed 4 bases and J 2 bases; nucleotides not matched to a gene: 3. The V gene's germline CDR1 is MNHEY and CDR2 SVGAGI. The CDR3 has 15 amino acids. The CDR3 loop is CASSLTSGPTDTQYF. In nucleotides, the CDR3 is TGTGCCAGCAGTTTGACTAGCGGGCCCACAGATACGCAGTATTTT.

J is TRBJ2-1 and V is TRBV19, with TRBD2 identical over 7 bases. The V gene end was trimmed by 4 bases and the J gene end by 14 bases; junction bases not matched to a gene: 14. The germline CDR1 and CDR2 sequences are LNHDA and SQIVND (reference sequence). The CDR3 is 14 amino acids. CDR3 bases: TGTGCCAGTAGTAGATCGGTGGGGGGGAGTAGGAAGTTCTTC. Translation: CASSRSVGGSRKFF. Drawing the rest from reference TRBV19 and TRBJ2-1, the complete variable domain is DGGITQSPKYLFRKEGQNVTLSCEQNLNHDAMYWYRQDPGQGLRLIYYSQIVNDFQKGDIAEGYSVSREKKESFPLTVTSAQKNPTAFYLCASSRSVGGSRKFFGPGTRLTVL.

The CDR3 loop reads CSGSTLNRGFGYTF. The CDR3 DNA follows: TGCAGCGGTTCGACACTCAACAGGGGCTTTGGCTACACCTTC. The chain joins TRBV29-1 to TRBJ1-2; TRBD1 matches 7 bases. J lost 7 bases, V lost 7 bases, and 15 bases had no gene match. The length of the CDR3 is 14 residues. Germline V CDR1 and CDR2: SQVTM, ANQGSEA. The full variable domain, completed using reference TRBV29-1 and TRBJ1-2, is SAVISQKPSRDICQRGTSLTIQCQVDSQVTMMFWYRQQPGQSLTLIATANQGSEATYESGFVIDKFPISRPNLTFSTLTVSNMSPEDSSIYLCSGSTLNRGFGYTFGSGTRLTVV.

This chain connects TRBV30 to TRBJ1-2; 8 bases are a match to TRBD1. This CDR3 contains 17 residues. J gave up 3 bases and V 3 bases, and 15 bases lay outside the gene matches. CDR1 is GTSNPN, CDR2 SVGIG, per germline (reference sequence). CDR3 DNA sequence: TGTGCCTGGAGGCCTGGCAGGGGGCTCGTAAACTACTATGGCTACACCTTC. It is translated as CAWRPGRGLVNYYGYTF.

This sequence joins TRBV5-1 and TRBJ2-5; TRBD2 agrees at 12 bases. The V and J ends lost 0 bases and 4 bases, in that order; junction bases with no gene match: 4. The germline CDR1 and CDR2 sequences are SGHRS and YFSETQ. The CDR3 is made up of 16 amino acids. The CDR3 DNA sequence: TGCGCCAGCAGCTTGGCGGCTAGCGGGGGGGTAGAGACCCAGTACTTC. Residues: CASSLAASGGVETQYF.

The chain uses TRBV19 and TRBJ2-2; TRBD1 agrees at 11 bases. CDR3 length: 16 amino acids. Trimming at V came to 6 bases and at J to 3 bases, leaving 6 bases not matched to a gene. Germline V gene lookup returns CDR1 LNHDA and CDR2 SQIVND (reference sequence). CDR3 sequence (DNA): TGTGCCAGTAGCCCCCGGGACAGGGGGTACACCGGGGAGCTGTTTTTT. Protein: CASSPRDRGYTGELFF.

This clone is a singleton in its sample. This rearrangement joins TRBV7-9 to TRBJ2-6, with 9 positions matching TRBD1. V lost 4 bases, J lost 2 bases, and 6 bases stayed unmatched. The CDR3 is made up of 17 amino acids. Per the germline V gene, CDR1 is SEHNR and CDR2 is FQNEAQ (reference sequence). The CDR3 sequence is CASSSTGGLAGANVLTF. The CDR3 DNA is TGTGCCAGCAGCTCGACAGGGGGGTTAGCTGGGGCCAACGTCCTGACTTTC.

This clone was observed once. The chain recombines TRBV11-1 with TRBJ1-6; D is unclear. This CDR3 region has 15 residues. Trimming pared 4 bases from V and 2 bases from J, leaving 9 bases between. Per the germline V gene, CDR1 is SGHAT and CDR2 is FQDESV (reference sequence). Here the CDR3 DNA reads TGTGCCAGCAGCTCAACGGGGACCTATAATTCACCCCTCCACTTT. Its translation is CASSSTGTYNSPLHF.

This chain links TRBV29-1 with TRBJ2-3; D is perhaps TRBD1 (6 bases). V lost 3 bases to trimming and J lost 4 bases, with 17 bases between them. Germline values: CDR1 SQVTM, CDR2 ANQGSEA. The length of the CDR3 is 15 residues. The CDR3 bases are TGCAGCGTTGAGGGGGCGGGTTTATCCGCAGATACGCAGTATTTT. As protein: CSVEGAGLSADTQYF.

This clone has only a few counts. The gene calls are TRBV7-9 and TRBJ2-7, with TRBD1 identical over 7 bases. This CDR3 spans 13 amino acids. The germline V gene has CDR1 SEHNR and CDR2 FQNEAQ (reference sequence). After removal of 5 bases from V and 2 bases from J, the junction contained 3 bases not matched to a gene. CDR3 region: CASSKTGAYEQYF. The CDR3 DNA is TGTGCCAGCAGCAAAACAGGGGCCTACGAGCAGTACTTC.

The chain combines TRBV15 with TRBJ2-1; 11 bases agree with TRBD1. The V gene end was trimmed by 8 bases and the J gene end by 6 bases; junction bases not matched to a gene: 9. CDR1 is LNHNV, CDR2 YYDKDF, per germline (reference sequence). This CDR3 contains 15 residues. This chain's CDR3 is CATSTGGQGVNEQFF. The CDR3 DNA is TGTGCCACCTCGACGGGGGGACAGGGGGTCAATGAGCAGTTCTTC.

V gene TRBV25-1 combines with J gene TRBJ1-1; no reliable D call. Trimming took off 1 base at V and 1 base at J, with 4 bases between the two ends. CDR1 and CDR2 (germline): MGHDK, SYGVNS. CDR3 size: 13 residues. CDR3 sequence: CASSELKNTEAFF. In nucleotides, the CDR3 is TGTGCCAGCAGTGAATTAAAGAACACTGAAGCTTTCTTT. Variable domain in full (rest from reference TRBV25-1 and TRBJ1-1): EADIYQTPRYLVIGTGKKITLECSQTMGHDKMYWYQQDPGMELHLIHYSYGVNSTEKGDLSSESTVSRIRTEHFPLTLESARPSHTSQYLCASSELKNTEAFFGQGTRLTVV.

The chain combines TRBV28 with TRBJ1-1; D ambiguous. The CDR3 has 14 amino acids. CDR1 MDHEN and CDR2 SYDVKM come from the germline V gene. V gave up 5 bases and J gave up 0 bases, with 10 bases separating them. The CDR3 coding sequence is TGTGCCAGCAGTGTTCTATCCATGAACACTGAAGCTTTCTTT. This codes for CASSVLSMNTEAFF. Full variable domain (missing parts from reference TRBV28 and TRBJ1-1): DVKVTQSSRYLVKRTGEKVFLECVQDMDHENMFWYRQDPGLGLRLIYFSYDVKMKEKGDIPEGYSVSREKKERFSLILESASTNQTSMYLCASSVLSMNTEAFFGQGTRLTVV.

V gene TRBV7-6 combines with J gene TRBJ2-3; 13 bases are shared with TRBD2. V shed 5 bases, J shed 2 bases, and the junction held 4 bases outside the gene matches. Germline values: CDR1 SGHVS, CDR2 FNYEAQ. The CDR3 consists of 16 residues. This CDR3 is CASSLGTSGVTDTQYF. DNA of the CDR3: TGTGCCAGCAGCCTCGGGACTAGCGGGGTCACAGATACGCAGTATTTT.

This clone was picked up a small number of times. V gene TRBV5-6 combines with J gene TRBJ1-6; perhaps TRBD1 as D (6 bases). V lost 4 bases and J 9 bases, leaving 17 bases between the germline ends. The CDR3 runs to 15 residues. From germline, CDR1 is SGHDT and CDR2 YYEEEE. CDR3: CASSNPTGSGSPLHF. DNA for the CDR3: TGTGCCAGCAGCAACCCGACAGGTTCTGGTTCACCCCTCCACTTT. Complete variable domain (other parts from reference TRBV5-6 and TRBJ1-6): DAGVTQSPTHLIKTRGQQVTLRCSPKSGHDTVSWYQQALGQGPQFIFQYYEEEERQRGNFPDRFSGHQFPNYSSELNVNALLLGDSALYLCASSNPTGSGSPLHFGNGTRLTVT.

This clone occurred many times. V is TRBV4-3 and J is TRBJ2-7; possibly TRBD2 for D (5 bases). V was cut by 1 base and J by 3 bases, with 16 bases left in between. The CDR3 totals 16 residues. Germline V gene data show CDR1 as LGHNA and CDR2 as YSLEER. The CDR3 loop reads CASSQGERIPVYEQYF. In nucleotides, the CDR3 is TGCGCCAGCAGCCAAGGGGAGCGTATTCCCGTCTACGAGCAGTACTTC.